A single TCR beta chain is shown here with its context. What it binds is not known. The input for sorted-subset replicate PCRs was 150 to 200 ng DNA, some 28,000 T cell genomes. Clones were sequenced by immunoSEQ multiplex PCR, and TCRdb holds only the in-frame ones, with some missing. Here the sample spans some 500,000 clones, 95% to 97% being singletons. These data originate in a study of shared clonotypes between healthy human individuals. General study results and limits: Shared clonotypes: 4.5% to 6.5% naive CD4, under 4% naive CD8, about 2.2% memory CD4, roughly 0.4% memory CD8. Limitation of the genetic and exposure-history diversity represented came from the few donors. Inspection by rarefaction showed sorted-subset sequencing to be incomplete despite large depth.

This CDR3 is built from 15 residues. V was clipped by 11 bases and J by 1 base, with 18 bases between them. Per germline, CDR1 MDHEN and CDR2 SYDVKM. This sequence originates from a woman under 40 in good health. The chain uses TRBV28 and TRBJ1-5; possibly TRBD1 for D (6 bases). Sequenced: naive CD4+ T cells sorted from blood. Specified subset: CD45RA+ positively selected. The CDR3 sequence: CAGGGGLPSNQPQHF. The CDR3 DNA sequence: TGTGCCGGAGGAGGGGGACTCCCGAGCAATCAGCCCCAGCATTTT. The full variable domain, rest sourced from reference TRBV28 and TRBJ1-5, is DVKVTQSSRYLVKRTGEKVFLECVQDMDHENMFWYRQDPGLGLRLIYFSYDVKMKEKGDIPEGYSVSREKKERFSLILESASTNQTSMYLCAGGGGLPSNQPQHFGDGTRLSIL.